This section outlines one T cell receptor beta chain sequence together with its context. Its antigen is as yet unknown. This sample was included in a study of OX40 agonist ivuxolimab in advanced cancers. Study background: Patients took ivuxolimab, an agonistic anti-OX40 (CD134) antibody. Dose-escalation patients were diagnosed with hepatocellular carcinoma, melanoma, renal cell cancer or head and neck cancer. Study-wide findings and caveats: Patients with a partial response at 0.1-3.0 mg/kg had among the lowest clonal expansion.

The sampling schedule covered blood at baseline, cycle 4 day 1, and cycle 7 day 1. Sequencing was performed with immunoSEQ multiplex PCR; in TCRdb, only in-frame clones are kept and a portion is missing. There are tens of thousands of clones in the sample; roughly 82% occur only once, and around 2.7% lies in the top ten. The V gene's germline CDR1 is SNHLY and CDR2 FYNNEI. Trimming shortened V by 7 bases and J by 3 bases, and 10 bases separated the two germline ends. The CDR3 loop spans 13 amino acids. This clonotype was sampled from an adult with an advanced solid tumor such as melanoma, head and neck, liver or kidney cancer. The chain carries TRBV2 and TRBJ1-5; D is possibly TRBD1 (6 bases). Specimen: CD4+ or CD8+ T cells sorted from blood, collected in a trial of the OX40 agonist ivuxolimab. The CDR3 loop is CASTGQHNQPQHF. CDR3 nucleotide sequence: TGTGCCAGCACTGGACAGCACAATCAGCCCCAGCATTTT. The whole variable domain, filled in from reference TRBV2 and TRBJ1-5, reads EPEVTQTPSHQVTQMGQEVILRCVPISNHLYFYWYRQILGQKVEFLVSFYNNEISEKSEIFDDQFSVERPDGSNFTLKIRSTKLEDSAMYFCASTGQHNQPQHFGDGTRLSIL.